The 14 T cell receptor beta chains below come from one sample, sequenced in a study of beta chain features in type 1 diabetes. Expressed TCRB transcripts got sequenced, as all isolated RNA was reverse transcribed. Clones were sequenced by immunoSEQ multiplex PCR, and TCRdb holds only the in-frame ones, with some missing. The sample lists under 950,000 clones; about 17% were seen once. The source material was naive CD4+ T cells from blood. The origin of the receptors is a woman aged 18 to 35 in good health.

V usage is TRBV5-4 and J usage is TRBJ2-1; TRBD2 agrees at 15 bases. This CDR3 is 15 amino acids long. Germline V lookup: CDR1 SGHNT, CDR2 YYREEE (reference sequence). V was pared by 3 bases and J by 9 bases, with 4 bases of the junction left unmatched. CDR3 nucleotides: TGTGCCAGCAGCTCTGGGACTAGCGGGAGGAGTGAGCAGTTCTTC. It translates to CASSSGTSGRSEQFF.

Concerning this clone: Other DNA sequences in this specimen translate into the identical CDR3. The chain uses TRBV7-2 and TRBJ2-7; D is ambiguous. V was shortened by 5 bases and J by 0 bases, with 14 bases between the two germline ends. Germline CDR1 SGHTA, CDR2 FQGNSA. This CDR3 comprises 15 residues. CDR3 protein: CASSPRGRSSYEQYF. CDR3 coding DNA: TGTGCCAGCAGCCCCCGCGGACGGAGCTCCTACGAGCAGTACTTC.

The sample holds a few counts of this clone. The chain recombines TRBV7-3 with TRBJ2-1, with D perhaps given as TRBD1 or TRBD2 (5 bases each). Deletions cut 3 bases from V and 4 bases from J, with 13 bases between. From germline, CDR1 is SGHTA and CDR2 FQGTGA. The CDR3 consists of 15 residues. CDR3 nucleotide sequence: TGTGCCAGCAGCTTGGGCCACTGGGGGTACAATGAGCAGTTCTTC. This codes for CASSLGHWGYNEQFF.

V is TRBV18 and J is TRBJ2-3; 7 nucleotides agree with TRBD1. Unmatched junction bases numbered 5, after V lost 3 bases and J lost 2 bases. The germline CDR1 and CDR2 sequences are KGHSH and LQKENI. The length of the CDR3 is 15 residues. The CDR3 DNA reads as TGTGCCAGCTCACCCGACAGGGCTAACACAGATACGCAGTATTTT. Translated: CASSPDRANTDTQYF.

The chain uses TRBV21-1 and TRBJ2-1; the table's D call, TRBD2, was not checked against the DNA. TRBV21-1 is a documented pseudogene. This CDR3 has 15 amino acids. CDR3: CASSKRSGAGNEQFF. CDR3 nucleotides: TGTGCCAGCAGCAAACGGTCGGGAGCGGGTAATGAGCAGTTCTTC.

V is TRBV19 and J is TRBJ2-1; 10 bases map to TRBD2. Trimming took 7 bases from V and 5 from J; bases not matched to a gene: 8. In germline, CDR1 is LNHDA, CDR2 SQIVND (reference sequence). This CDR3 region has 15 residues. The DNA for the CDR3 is TGTGCCAGTACCATCGGGACTAGCGACCACAATGAGCAGTTCTTC. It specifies CASTIGTSDHNEQFF. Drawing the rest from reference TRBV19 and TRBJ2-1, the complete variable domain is DGGITQSPKYLFRKEGQNVTLSCEQNLNHDAMYWYRQDPGQGLRLIYYSQIVNDFQKGDIAEGYSVSREKKESFPLTVTSAQKNPTAFYLCASTIGTSDHNEQFFGPGTRLTVL.

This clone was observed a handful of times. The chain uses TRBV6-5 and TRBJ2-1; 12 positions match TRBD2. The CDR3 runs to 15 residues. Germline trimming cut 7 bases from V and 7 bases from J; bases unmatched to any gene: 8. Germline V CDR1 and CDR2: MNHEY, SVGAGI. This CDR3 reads CASKKGTSGRNEQFF. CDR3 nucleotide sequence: TGTGCCAGCAAAAAAGGGACTAGCGGGCGGAATGAGCAGTTCTTC.

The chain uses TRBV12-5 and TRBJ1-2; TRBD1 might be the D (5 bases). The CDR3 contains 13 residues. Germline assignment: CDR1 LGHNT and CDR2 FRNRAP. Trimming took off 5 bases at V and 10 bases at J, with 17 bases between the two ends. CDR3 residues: CASGDPGRRVYTF. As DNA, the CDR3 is TGTGCTAGTGGTGATCCGGGACGCAGAGTCTACACCTTC.

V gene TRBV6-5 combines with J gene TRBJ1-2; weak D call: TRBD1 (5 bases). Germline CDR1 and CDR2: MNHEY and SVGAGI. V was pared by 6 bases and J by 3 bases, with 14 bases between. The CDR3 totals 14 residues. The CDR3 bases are TGTGCCAGCAGGCGCCTTGGCAGGGACTATGGCTACACCTTC. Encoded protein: CASRRLGRDYGYTF.

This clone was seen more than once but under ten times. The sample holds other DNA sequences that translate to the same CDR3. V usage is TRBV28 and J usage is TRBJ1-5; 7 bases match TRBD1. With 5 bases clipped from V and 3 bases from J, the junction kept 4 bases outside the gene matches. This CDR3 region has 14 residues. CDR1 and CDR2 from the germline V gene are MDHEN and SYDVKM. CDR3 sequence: CASSVGQFNQPQHF. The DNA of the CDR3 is TGTGCCAGCAGTGTGGGACAGTTCAATCAGCCCCAGCATTTT. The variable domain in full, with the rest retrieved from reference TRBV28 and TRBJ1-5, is DVKVTQSSRYLVKRTGEKVFLECVQDMDHENMFWYRQDPGLGLRLIYFSYDVKMKEKGDIPEGYSVSREKKERFSLILESASTNQTSMYLCASSVGQFNQPQHFGDGTRLSIL.

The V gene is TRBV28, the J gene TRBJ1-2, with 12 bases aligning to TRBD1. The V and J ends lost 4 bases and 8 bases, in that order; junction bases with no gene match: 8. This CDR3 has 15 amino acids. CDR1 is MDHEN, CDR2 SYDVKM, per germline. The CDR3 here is CASSSGGQGARGYTF. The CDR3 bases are TGTGCCAGCAGTTCGGGGGGACAGGGGGCGAGAGGCTACACCTTC.

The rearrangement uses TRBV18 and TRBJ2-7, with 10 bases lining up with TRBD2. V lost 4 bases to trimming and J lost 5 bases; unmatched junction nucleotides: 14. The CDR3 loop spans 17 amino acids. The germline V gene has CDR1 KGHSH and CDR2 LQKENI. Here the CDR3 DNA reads TGTGCCAGCTCACAATTCCGGTTAGCGGGAGGTTTCCACGAGCAGTACTTC. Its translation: CASSQFRLAGGFHEQYF.

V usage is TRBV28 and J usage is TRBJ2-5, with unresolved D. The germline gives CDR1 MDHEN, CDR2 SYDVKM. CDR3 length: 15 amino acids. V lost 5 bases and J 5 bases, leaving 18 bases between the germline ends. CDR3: CASSPSLGPRETQYF. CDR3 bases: TGTGCCAGCAGTCCTTCTCTCGGGCCTAGGGAGACCCAGTACTTC.

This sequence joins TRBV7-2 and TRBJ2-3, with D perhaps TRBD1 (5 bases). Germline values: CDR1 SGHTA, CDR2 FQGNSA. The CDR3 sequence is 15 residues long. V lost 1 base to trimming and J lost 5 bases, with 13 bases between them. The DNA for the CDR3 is TGTGCCAGCAGCTTAGAGATCCAGGGCAGAGATACGCAGTATTTT. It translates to CASSLEIQGRDTQYF.